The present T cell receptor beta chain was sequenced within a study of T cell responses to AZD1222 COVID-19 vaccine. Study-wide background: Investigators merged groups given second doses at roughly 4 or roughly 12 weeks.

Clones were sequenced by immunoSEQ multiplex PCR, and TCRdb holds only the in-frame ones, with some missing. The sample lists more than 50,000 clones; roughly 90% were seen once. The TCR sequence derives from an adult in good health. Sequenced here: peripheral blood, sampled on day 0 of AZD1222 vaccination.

In DNA, the CDR3 is TGTGCCAGCAGTTCCACGGGGGAGAACACTGAAGCTTTCTTT. Its protein is CASSSTGENTEAFF. The rearrangement joins TRBV28 to TRBJ1-1; perhaps TRBD1 as D (5 bases). CDR3 length: 14 amino acids. From germline, CDR1 is MDHEN and CDR2 SYDVKM. V was clipped by 4 bases and J by 1 base, with 10 bases between them.